This T cell receptor (beta chain) was sequenced for a study of long-term antiretroviral therapy in people with HIV. Of note for this clone: As yet, its antigen is unknown.

None of the participants with HIV were treated outside the United States. Study results and limitations: Blood dates from about 2003 to 2017, possibly under older ART regimens. Regardless of time point, clones expanded before ART dominated the repertoire.

Germline CDR1 and CDR2: SGHTA and FQGTGA. The CDR3 is 13 residues long. V lost 1 base and J lost 6, with 10 bases in between. Version v3.0 of the immunoSEQ assay was performed at survey level. What sequencing targeted per sample was about 35,000-55,000 T-cell genomes. Using immunoSEQ multiplex PCR, the repertoire was profiled, and TCRdb retains in-frame clones only, with some absent. Of roughly 30,000 clones in the sample, approximately 85% are singletons; the top ten hold 3.8%. The chain has TRBV7-3 and TRBJ2-7; no clear D. This sequence was found in a man aged 18 to 30 with HIV. The sequencing here drew on unsorted PBMCs, taken 0.8 years before starting antiretroviral therapy. For the CDR3, the DNA is TGTGCCAGCAGCTTAAAAGGATGGGGCGAGCAGTACTTC. Protein product: CASSLKGWGEQYF.